This T cell receptor (beta chain) was identified in a study of blood T cells in healthy people across ages. There are a few counts of this clonotype. Primers used in a second PCR of roughly 6 to 11 cycles were a sample-barcoded 5' primer and a J-beta primer mix. Each CDR3 protein gets one entry after TCRdb re-called the 5' RACE reads with MiXCR. The repertoire consists of a few hundred thousand distinct CDR3 sequences, with approximately 25% occurring once and the leading ten covering approximately 17%. Losses at the gene ends were 2 bases for V and 3 bases for J; bases not matched to a gene: 3. This CDR3 has 14 amino acids. Germline lookup yields CDR1 LGHNA and CDR2 YNFKEQ.

The chain uses TRBV4-2 and TRBJ1-2, with TRBD1 matching over 7 bases. This receptor was identified in a woman in her seventies in good health. The sample taken for sequencing was blood. The CDR3 DNA reads TGTGCCAGCAGCCAACAGGGGGGGGACTATGGCTACACCTTC. This codes for CASSQQGGDYGYTF.